The 17 T cell receptor beta chains below come from one sample, sequenced in a study of T-cell reconstitution after alpha-beta-depleted transplantation in children. Researchers prepared the TCRbeta library using unique molecular identifiers, the study reports. TCRdb reanalysed the PCR reads using MiXCR and keeps one entry per CDR3 protein. The sample has almost 500,000 distinct CDR3 sequences, around 13% seen once. Source: PBMCs from the stem cell graft donor, taken from the stem cell graft. The receptors shown here come from a human donor who donated a stem cell graft to a child with combined immunodeficiency.

Many counts were recorded for this clonotype. The V call is TRBV29-1, the J call TRBJ2-7; D may correspond to TRBD1 or TRBD2 (6 bases each). The CDR3 loop spans 12 amino acids. Germline V gene data show CDR1 as SQVTM and CDR2 as ANQGSEA. Trimming removed 7 bases at V and 0 bases at J, with 10 bases between. Here the CDR3 reads CSAGADSYEQYF. The DNA of the CDR3 is TGCAGCGCGGGGGCCGACTCCTACGAGCAGTACTTC.

Ten or more counts support this clonotype. This CDR3 is CSARIPTTAASTDTQYF. DNA for the CDR3: TGCAGTGCTAGAATTCCCACGACAGCGGCTAGCACAGATACGCAGTATTTT. V usage is TRBV20-1 and J usage is TRBJ2-3; the D gene could be TRBD1 or TRBD2 (5 bases each). CDR1 and CDR2 (germline): DFQATT, SNEGSKA (reference sequence). The CDR3 spans 17 residues. Trimming removed 2 bases at V and 0 bases at J, with 18 bases between.

There are many counts of this clonotype. The V gene is TRBV29-1, the J gene TRBJ2-7; D might be TRBD1 (5 bases). The CDR3 covers 13 residues. The V gene's germline CDR1 is SQVTM and CDR2 ANQGSEA. V lost 3 bases and J 0 bases, leaving 9 bases between the germline ends. For the CDR3, the DNA is TGCAGCGTTGAGCGGCAGGGCTCCTACGAGCAGTACTTC. Its translation: CSVERQGSYEQYF.

This clonotype was seen a few times. This sequence joins TRBV4-1 and TRBJ1-5, with D perhaps TRBD1 (6 bases). The CDR3 runs to 17 residues. Looked up from germline, CDR1 is MGHRA and CDR2 is YSYEKL. V lost 1 base to trimming and J lost 4 bases, with 17 bases between them. The CDR3 protein is CASSQVIRDTRNQPQHF. CDR3 DNA: TGCGCCAGCAGCCAAGTAATCCGGGACACACGAAATCAGCCCCAGCATTTT.

This clonotype has ten or more counts. The chain joins TRBV29-1 to TRBJ2-2; 9 nucleotides agree with TRBD1. CDR1 and CDR2 from the germline V gene are SQVTM and ANQGSEA. The CDR3 is 14 residues long. V shed 5 bases and J 6 bases; nucleotides not matched to a gene: 7. The CDR3 DNA is TGCAGCGTTCCCGGGACAGGGACGGCCGGGGAGCTGTTTTTT. Residues: CSVPGTGTAGELFF.

This clonotype was seen only a few times. The V and J genes are TRBV7-9 and TRBJ2-7; tentatively, D is TRBD1 or TRBD2 (5 bases each). Germline V gene sequence: CDR1 SEHNR, CDR2 FQNEAQ (reference sequence). Trimming cost V 4 bases and J 7 bases, with 20 bases left between them. The CDR3 is 15 residues long. The CDR3 protein is CASSSVGAATGEQYF. In DNA form, the CDR3 reads TGTGCCAGCAGCTCCGTCGGGGCAGCAACTGGGGAGCAGTACTTC.

This chain's CDR3 is CASSFPNSGNTIYF. In DNA, the CDR3 is TGTGCCAGCAGTTTCCCCAACTCTGGAAACACCATATATTTT. The chain carries TRBV28 and TRBJ1-3; D remains unclear. V dropped 3 bases and J dropped 0 bases, with 6 bases sitting between them. The CDR3 is 14 residues long. Germline V gives CDR1 MDHEN, CDR2 SYDVKM.

This clonotype was observed many times. The chain joins TRBV7-2 to TRBJ1-3, with D uncertain. V was trimmed by 5 bases and J by 4 bases, leaving 3 bases between them. Germline CDR1 reads SGHTA; CDR2 reads FQGNSA. The CDR3 runs 11 residues. The CDR3 DNA is TGTGCCAGCAGCAGGGGAAACACCATATATTTT. It is translated as CASSRGNTIYF.

This clonotype has just a few counts. J is TRBJ2-5 and V is TRBV27, with 8 bases lining up with TRBD1. Germline V gives CDR1 MNHEY, CDR2 SMNVEV (reference sequence). The CDR3 is made up of 15 amino acids. With V trimmed by 0 bases and J by 5 bases, 5 bases remained unmatched. The CDR3 region has the DNA TGTGCCAGCAGTTTATCCAGACAGGGGTTTGAGACCCAGTACTTC. Residues: CASSLSRQGFETQYF.

Details on this clonotype: Possible read error: a much larger clone is one base away. This chain uses TRBV12-3 or TRBV12-4 with TRBJ2-1; tentatively, D is TRBD2 (5 bases). CDR3 length: 14 residues. Written as DNA, the CDR3 is TGTGCCATCAGTTTGATGAGCCGGGGATTTGAGCAGTTCTTC. The encoded protein is CAISLMSRGFEQFF.

V is TRBV18 and J is TRBJ2-2; 10 nucleotides match TRBD1. The germline CDR1 and CDR2 sequences are KGHSH and LQKENI. The CDR3 is 18 residues long. V gave up 2 bases and J gave up 5 bases; unmatched junction bases: 11. The CDR3 sequence is CASSPRTGGEVWTGELFF. CDR3 nucleotides: TGTGCCAGCTCACCAAGGACAGGGGGAGAAGTATGGACCGGGGAGCTGTTTTTT.

This clonotype was counted many times. Written as DNA, the CDR3 is TGTGCCAGCAGCGGCCGGGACAGAACCTACAATGAGCAGTTCTTC. This sequence encodes CASSGRDRTYNEQFF. This chain links TRBV9 with TRBJ2-1, with 7 bases lining up with TRBD1. V lost 3 bases to trimming and J lost 2 bases; unmatched junction nucleotides: 5. Germline lookup yields CDR1 SGDLS and CDR2 YYNGEE. The CDR3 extends over 15 amino acids.

This clonotype came up many times. This chain connects TRBV27 to TRBJ2-1; 13 bases fit TRBD2. Germline CDR1 reads MNHEY; CDR2 reads SMNVEV (reference sequence). The ends lost 5 bases at V and 7 bases at J; junction bases unmatched: 2. CDR3 length equals 14 residues. As DNA, the CDR3 is TGTGCCAGCAGTGCGGGACTAGCGGGGAATGAGCAGTTCTTC. Translated: CASSAGLAGNEQFF.

This clonotype came up many times. The DNA for the CDR3 is TGTGCCACCAGTGATTCTGGGACTAGCGGTTACAATGAGCAGTTCTTC. Protein product: CATSDSGTSGYNEQFF. The genes are TRBV24-1 and TRBJ2-1; TRBD2 aligns across 11 bases. Germline lookup yields CDR1 KGHDR and CDR2 SFDVKD. V lost 2 bases, J lost 4 bases, and 3 bases stayed unmatched. The CDR3 loop spans 16 amino acids.

In DNA form, the CDR3 reads TGCGCCAGCAGACGTGGGACAGGGGGCGTCTCCTACGAGCAGTACTTC. It codes for CASRRGTGGVSYEQYF. The chain is built from TRBV5-1 and TRBJ2-7; 12 nucleotides agree with TRBD1. CDR3 length: 16 residues. V lost 5 bases, J lost 0 bases, and 6 bases stayed unmatched. CDR1 and CDR2 (germline): SGHRS, YFSETQ.

This clonotype turned up a few times. The genes are TRBV20-1 and TRBJ2-3; D not certain. Germline lookup yields CDR1 DFQATT and CDR2 SNEGSKA (reference sequence). The CDR3 is 11 amino acids. V lost 6 bases to trimming and J lost 3 bases, with 7 bases between them. For the CDR3, the DNA is TGCAGTGCCCTGGGAACAGATACGCAGTATTTT. It yields the protein CSALGTDTQYF.

As for this clonotype: Possible read error: a much larger clone is one base away. The CDR3 ends on some other residue instead of the conserved phenylalanine or tryptophan, so this is likely a read error. V and J are TRBV5-1 and TRBJ1-1; the match to TRBD1 covers 8 bases. This CDR3 has 15 amino acids. CDR1 SGHRS and CDR2 YFSETQ come from the germline V gene. V lost 1 base, J lost 3 bases, and 5 bases stayed unmatched. The CDR3 DNA is TGCGCCAGCAGCTTGTATCGGACAGGGTACACTGAAGCTTTCTGT. Its protein is CASSLYRTGYTEAFC.